This T cell receptor beta chain is drawn from a study of T cell responses to AZD1222 COVID-19 vaccine. A note on this clone: What it binds is unknown.

The method was immunoSEQ multiplex PCR; TCRdb's version includes in-frame clones alone and lacks a portion of them. The repertoire includes some 99,000 clones, roughly 87% of them detected once, and 4.5% to 5.5% sits in the top ten. The V end lost 1 base, the J end lost 5 bases, and 23 bases lay between the germline ends. The V gene's germline CDR1 is MGHRA and CDR2 YSYEKL. The CDR3 length is 18 residues. Findings of the study overall: Researchers took repertoire samples only after the peak T cell response had come. Elevations in Spike-specific TCR breadth and depth followed administration of two AZD1222 doses.

This clonotype originated in an adult in good health. This rearrangement joins TRBV4-1 to TRBJ1-2; D is undetermined. The source material was peripheral blood, sampled on day 0 of AZD1222 vaccination. CDR3 residues: CASSQGREIWRPGYGYTF. The CDR3 nucleotides are TGCGCCAGCAGCCAAGGTCGAGAGATTTGGAGGCCGGGGTATGGCTACACCTTC.